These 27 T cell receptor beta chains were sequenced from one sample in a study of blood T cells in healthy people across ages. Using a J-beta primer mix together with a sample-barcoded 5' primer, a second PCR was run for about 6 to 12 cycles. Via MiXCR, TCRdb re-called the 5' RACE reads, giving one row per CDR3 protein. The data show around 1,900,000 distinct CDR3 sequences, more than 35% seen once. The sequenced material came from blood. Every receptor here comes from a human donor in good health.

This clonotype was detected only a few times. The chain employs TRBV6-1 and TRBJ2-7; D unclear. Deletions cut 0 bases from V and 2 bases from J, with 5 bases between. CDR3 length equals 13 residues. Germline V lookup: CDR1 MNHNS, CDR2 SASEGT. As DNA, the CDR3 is TGTGCCAGCAGTGAAGCTCAGCCCTACGAGCAGTACTTC. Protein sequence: CASSEAQPYEQYF.

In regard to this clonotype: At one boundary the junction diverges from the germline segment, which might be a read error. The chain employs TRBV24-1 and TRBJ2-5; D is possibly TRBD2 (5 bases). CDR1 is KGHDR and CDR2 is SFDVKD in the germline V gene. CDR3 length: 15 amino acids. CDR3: CATCDSGAVQETQYF. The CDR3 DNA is TGTGCCACCTGTGATTCCGGAGCGGTGCAAGAGACCCAGTACTTC.

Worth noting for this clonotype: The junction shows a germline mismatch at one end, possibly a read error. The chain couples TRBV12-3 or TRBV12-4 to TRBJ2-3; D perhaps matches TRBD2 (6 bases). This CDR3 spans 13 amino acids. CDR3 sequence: CASSTRRGDTQYF. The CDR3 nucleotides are TGTGCCAGCAGCACACGGAGGGGAGATACGCAATATTTT.

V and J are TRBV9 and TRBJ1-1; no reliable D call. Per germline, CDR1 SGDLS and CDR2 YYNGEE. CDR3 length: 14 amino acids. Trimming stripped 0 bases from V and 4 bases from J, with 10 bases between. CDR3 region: CASSVVEGTTEAFF. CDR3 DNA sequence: TGTGCCAGCAGCGTAGTTGAAGGTACCACTGAAGCTTTCTTT. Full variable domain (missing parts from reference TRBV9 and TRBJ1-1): DSGVTQTPKHLITATGQRVTLRCSPRSGDLSVYWYQQSLDQGLQFLIQYYNGEERAKGNILERFSAQQFPDLHSELNLSSLELGDSALYFCASSVVEGTTEAFFGQGTRLTVV.

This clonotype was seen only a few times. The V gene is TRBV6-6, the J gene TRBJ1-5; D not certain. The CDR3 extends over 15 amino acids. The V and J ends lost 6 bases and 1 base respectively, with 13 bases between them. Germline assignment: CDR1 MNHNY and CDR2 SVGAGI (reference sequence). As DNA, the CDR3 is TGTGCCAGCAGCACCCGGGGATTGAGCAATCAGCCCCAGCATTTT. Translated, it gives CASSTRGLSNQPQHF.

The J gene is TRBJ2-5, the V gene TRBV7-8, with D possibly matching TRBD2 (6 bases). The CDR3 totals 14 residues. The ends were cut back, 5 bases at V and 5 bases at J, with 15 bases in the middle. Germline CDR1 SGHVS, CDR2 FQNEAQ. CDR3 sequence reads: CASSPTPSEETQYF. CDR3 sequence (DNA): TGTGCCAGCAGCCCAACCCCTAGCGAGGAGACCCAGTACTTC. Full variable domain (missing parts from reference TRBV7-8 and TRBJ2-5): GAGVSQSPRYKVAKRGQDVALRCDPISGHVSLFWYQQALGQGPEFLTYFQNEAQLDKSGLPSDRFFAERPEGSVSTLKIQRTQQEDSAVYLCASSPTPSEETQYFGPGTRLLVL.

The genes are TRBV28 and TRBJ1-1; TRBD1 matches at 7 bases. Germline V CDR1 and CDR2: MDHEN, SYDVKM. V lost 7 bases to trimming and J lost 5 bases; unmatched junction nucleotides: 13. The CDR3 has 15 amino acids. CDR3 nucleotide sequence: TGTGCCAGCACCCCAGGGGGTTTGGGTGAAACTGAAGCTTTCTTT. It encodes CASTPGGLGETEAFF. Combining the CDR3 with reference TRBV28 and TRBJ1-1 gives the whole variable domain DVKVTQSSRYLVKRTGEKVFLECVQDMDHENMFWYRQDPGLGLRLIYFSYDVKMKEKGDIPEGYSVSREKKERFSLILESASTNQTSMYLCASTPGGLGETEAFFGQGTRLTVV.

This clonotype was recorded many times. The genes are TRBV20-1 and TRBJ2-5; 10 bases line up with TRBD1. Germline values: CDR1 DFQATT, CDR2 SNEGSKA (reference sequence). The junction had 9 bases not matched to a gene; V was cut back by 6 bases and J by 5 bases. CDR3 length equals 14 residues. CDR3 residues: CSAAGTGDSETQYF. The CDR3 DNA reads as TGCAGTGCGGCCGGGACAGGGGATTCCGAGACCCAGTACTTC.

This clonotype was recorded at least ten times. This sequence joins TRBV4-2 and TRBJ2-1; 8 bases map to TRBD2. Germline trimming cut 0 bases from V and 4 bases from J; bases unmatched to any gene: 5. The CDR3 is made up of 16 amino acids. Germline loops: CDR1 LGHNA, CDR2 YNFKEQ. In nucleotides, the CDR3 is TGTGCCAGCAGCCAAGATTCGGGGGGGGTTTACAATGAGCAGTTCTTC. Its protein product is CASSQDSGGVYNEQFF.

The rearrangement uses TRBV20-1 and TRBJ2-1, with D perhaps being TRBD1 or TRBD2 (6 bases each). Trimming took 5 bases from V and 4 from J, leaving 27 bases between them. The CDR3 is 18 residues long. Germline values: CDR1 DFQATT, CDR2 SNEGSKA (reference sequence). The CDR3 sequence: CSAHSPGGGGPGYNEQFF. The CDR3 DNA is TGCAGTGCTCACTCCCCCGGGGGTGGGGGCCCCGGGTACAATGAGCAGTTCTTC.

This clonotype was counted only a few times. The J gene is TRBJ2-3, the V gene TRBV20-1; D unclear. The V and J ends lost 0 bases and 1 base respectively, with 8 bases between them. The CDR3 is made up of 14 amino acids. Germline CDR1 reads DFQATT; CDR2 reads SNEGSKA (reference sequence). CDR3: CSARDFKGTDTQYF. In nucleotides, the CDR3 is TGCAGTGCTAGAGATTTTAAGGGCACAGATACGCAGTATTTT.

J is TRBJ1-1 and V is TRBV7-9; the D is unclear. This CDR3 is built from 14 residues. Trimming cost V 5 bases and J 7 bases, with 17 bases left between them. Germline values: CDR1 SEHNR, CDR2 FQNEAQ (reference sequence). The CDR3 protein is CASSPTTLRVEAFF. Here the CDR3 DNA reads TGTGCCAGCAGCCCCACGACCTTAAGGGTTGAAGCTTTCTTT.

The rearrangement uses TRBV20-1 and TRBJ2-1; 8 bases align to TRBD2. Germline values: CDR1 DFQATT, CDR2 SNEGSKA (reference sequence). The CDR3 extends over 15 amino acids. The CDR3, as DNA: TGCAGGGCTCAAGCGGGAGATAGCTCCTACAATGAGCAGTTCTTC. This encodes CRAQAGDSSYNEQFF.

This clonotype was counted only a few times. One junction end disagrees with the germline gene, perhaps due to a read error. CDR3 loop: CASNEAGWGTGLYEQYF. CDR3 sequence (DNA): TGTGCCAGCAATGAAGCCGGTTGGGGTACGGGTCTCTACGAGCAGTACTTC. The chain employs TRBV6-1 and TRBJ2-7, with D hard to call. The CDR3 has 17 residues. Germline V gives CDR1 MNHNS, CDR2 SASEGT.

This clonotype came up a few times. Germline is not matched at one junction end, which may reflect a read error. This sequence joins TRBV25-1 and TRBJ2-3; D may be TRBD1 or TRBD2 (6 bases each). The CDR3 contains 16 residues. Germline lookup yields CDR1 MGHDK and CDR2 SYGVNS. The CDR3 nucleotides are TGCGCCAGCAGTGAAGGGGGGAGGCCAGTCACAGATACGCAGTATTTT. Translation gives CASSEGGRPVTDTQYF.

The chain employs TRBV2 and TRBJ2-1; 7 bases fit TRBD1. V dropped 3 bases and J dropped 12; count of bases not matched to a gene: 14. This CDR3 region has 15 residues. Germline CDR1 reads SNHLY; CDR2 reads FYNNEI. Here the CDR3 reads CASSEVRTGDVMQFF. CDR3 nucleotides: TGTGCCAGCAGTGAGGTCCGGACAGGTGATGTTATGCAGTTCTTC.

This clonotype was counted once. The CDR3 here is CATSDQTGSYNEQYF. CDR3 nucleotides: TGTGCCACCAGTGATCAGACAGGGAGCTACAATGAGCAGTACTTC. The J gene is TRBJ2-1, the V gene TRBV24-1; the match to TRBD1 covers 7 bases. The J call may be mistaken, given a closer DNA end match to TRBJ2-7. CDR3 length equals 15 residues. The germline V gene has CDR1 KGHDR and CDR2 SFDVKD.

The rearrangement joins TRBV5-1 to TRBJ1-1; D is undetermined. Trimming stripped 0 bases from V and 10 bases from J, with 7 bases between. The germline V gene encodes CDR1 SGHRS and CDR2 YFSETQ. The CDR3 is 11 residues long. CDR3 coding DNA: TGCGCCAGCAGCTTGGGCGTCCTAGCTTTCTTT. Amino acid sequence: CASSLGVLAFF.

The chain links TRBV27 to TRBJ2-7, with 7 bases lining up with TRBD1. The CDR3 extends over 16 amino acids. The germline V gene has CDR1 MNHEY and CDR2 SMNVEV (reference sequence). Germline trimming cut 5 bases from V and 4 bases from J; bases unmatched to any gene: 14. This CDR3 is CASSLRTGALLYEQYF. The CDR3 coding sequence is TGTGCCAGCAGTCTTCGGACAGGAGCCCTCCTATACGAGCAGTACTTC.

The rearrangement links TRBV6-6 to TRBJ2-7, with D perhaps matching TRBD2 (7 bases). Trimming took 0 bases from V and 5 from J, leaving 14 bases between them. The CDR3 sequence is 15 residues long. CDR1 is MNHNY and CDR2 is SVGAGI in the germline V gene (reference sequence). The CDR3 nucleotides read TGTGCCAGCAGTTACTCGGGGGGGGCGAATAACGAGCAGTACTTC. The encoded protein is CASSYSGGANNEQYF.

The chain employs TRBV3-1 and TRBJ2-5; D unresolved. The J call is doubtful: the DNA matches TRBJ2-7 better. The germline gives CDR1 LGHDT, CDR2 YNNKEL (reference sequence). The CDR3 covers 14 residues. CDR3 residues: CASGPSQVGTEQYF. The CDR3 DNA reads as TGTGCCAGCGGCCCCTCCCAAGTGGGAACCGAGCAGTACTTC.

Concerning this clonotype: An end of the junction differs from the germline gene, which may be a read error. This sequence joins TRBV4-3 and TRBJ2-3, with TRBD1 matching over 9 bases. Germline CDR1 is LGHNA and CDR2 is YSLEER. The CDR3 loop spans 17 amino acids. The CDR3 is CASSQDPSTGGTDAQYF. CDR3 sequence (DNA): TGCGCCAGCAGCCAAGACCCCTCGACAGGGGGAACAGATGCGCAGTATTTT.

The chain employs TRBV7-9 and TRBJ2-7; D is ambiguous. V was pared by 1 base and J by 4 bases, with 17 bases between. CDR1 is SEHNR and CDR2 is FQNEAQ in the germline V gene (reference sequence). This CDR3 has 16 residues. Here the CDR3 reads CASSLVPAKKGYEQYF. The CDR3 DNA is TGTGCCAGCAGCTTAGTTCCGGCGAAGAAAGGATACGAGCAGTACTTC. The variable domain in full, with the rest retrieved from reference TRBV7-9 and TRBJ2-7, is DTGVSQNPRHKITKRGQNVTFRCDPISEHNRLYWYRQTLGQGPEFLTYFQNEAQLEKSRLLSDRFSAERPKGSFSTLEIQRTEQGDSAMYLCASSLVPAKKGYEQYFGPGTRLTVT.

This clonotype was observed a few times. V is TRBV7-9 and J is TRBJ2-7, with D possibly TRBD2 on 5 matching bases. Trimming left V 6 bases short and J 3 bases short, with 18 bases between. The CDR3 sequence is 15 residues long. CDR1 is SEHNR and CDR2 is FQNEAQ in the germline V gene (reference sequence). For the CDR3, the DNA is TGTGCCAGCAGTTATAGCGAAGAACCATTCTACGAGCAGTACTTC. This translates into CASSYSEEPFYEQYF. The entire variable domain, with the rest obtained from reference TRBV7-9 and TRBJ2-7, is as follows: DTGVSQNPRHKITKRGQNVTFRCDPISEHNRLYWYRQTLGQGPEFLTYFQNEAQLEKSRLLSDRFSAERPKGSFSTLEIQRTEQGDSAMYLCASSYSEEPFYEQYFGPGTRLTVT.

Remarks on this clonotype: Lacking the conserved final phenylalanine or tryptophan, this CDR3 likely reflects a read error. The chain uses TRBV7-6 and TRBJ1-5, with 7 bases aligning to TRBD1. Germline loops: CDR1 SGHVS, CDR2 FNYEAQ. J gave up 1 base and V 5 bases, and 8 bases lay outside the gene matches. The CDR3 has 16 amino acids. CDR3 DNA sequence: TGTGCCAGCAGCCTATTAACAGGGGACAGCAATCAGCCCCAGCATGTT. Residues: CASSLLTGDSNQPQHV.

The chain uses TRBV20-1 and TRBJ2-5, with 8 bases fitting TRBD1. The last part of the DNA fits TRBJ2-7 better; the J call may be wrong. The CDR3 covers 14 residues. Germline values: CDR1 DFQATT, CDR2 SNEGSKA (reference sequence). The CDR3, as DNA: TGCAGCGCGCCCGACGACAGGGGATTTGGCGAGCAGTACTTC. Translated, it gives CSAPDDRGFGEQYF.

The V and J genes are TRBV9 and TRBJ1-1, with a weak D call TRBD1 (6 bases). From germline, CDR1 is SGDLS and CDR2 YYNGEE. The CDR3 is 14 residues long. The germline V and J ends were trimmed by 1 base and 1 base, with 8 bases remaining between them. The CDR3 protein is CASSVTGKNTEAFF. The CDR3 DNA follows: TGTGCCAGCAGCGTAACAGGGAAGAACACTGAAGCTTTCTTT.